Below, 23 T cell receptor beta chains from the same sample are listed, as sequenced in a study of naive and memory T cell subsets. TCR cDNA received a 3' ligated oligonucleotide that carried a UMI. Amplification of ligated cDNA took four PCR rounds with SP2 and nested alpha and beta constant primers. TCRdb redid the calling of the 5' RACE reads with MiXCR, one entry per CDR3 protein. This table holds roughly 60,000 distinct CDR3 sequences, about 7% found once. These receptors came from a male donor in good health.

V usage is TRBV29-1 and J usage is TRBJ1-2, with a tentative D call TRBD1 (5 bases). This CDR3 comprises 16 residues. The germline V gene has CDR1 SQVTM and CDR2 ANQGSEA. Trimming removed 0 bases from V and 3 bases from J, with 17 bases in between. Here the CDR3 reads CSVEDPGARAYYGYTF. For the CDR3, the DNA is TGCAGCGTTGAAGATCCGGGAGCCAGGGCGTACTATGGCTACACCTTC.

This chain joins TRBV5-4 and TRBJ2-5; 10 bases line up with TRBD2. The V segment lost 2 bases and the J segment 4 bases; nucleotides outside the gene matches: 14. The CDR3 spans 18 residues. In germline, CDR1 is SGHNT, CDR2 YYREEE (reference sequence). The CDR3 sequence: CASSFVSSTSGTRETQYF. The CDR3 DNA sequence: TGTGCCAGCAGCTTCGTCTCCTCAACTAGCGGGACGCGAGAGACCCAGTACTTC. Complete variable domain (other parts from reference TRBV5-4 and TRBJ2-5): ETGVTQSPTHLIKTRGQQVTLRCSSQSGHNTVSWYQQALGQGPQFIFQYYREEENGRGNFPPRFSGLQFPNYSSELNVNALELDDSALYLCASSFVSSTSGTRETQYFGPGTRLLVL.

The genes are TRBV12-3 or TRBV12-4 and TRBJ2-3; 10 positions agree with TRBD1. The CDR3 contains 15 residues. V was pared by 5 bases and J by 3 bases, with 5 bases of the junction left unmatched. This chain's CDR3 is CASSGGQGQTDTQYF. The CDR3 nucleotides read TGTGCCAGCAGTGGGGGACAGGGGCAAACAGATACGCAGTATTTT.

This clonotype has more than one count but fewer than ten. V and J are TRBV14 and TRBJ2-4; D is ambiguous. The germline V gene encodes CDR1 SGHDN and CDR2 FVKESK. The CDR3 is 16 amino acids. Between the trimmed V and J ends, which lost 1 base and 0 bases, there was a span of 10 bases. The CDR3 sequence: CASSQGLTVAKNIQYF. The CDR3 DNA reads TGTGCCAGCAGCCAAGGGTTAACGGTAGCCAAAAACATTCAGTACTTC.

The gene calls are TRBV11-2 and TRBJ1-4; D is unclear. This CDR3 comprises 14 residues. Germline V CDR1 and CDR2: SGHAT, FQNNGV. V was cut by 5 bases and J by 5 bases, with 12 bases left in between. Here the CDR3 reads CASSTQPANEKLFF. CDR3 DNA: TGTGCCAGCAGCACCCAACCAGCAAATGAAAAACTGTTTTTT.

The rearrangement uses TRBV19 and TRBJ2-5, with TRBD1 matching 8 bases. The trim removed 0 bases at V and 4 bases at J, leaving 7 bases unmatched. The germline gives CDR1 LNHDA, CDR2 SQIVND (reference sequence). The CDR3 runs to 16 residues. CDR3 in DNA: TGTGCCAGTAGTATAGAGGCTGGACAGGGAGGAGAGACCCAGTACTTC. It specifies CASSIEAGQGGETQYF.

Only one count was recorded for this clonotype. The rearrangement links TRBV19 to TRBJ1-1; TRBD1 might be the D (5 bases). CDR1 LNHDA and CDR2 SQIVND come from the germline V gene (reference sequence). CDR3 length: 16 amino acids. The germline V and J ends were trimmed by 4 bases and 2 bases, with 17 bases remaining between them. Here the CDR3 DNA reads TGTGCCAGTAGTACGGGGACTTGGGGCCTTAACACTGAAGCTTTCTTT. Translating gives CASSTGTWGLNTEAFF.

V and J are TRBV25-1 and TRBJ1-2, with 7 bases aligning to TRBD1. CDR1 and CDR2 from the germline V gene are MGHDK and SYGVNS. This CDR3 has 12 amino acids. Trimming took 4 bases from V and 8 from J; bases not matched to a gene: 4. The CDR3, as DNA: TGTGCCAGCAGTGGGGACAGACGGGGCTACACCTTC. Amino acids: CASSGDRRGYTF.

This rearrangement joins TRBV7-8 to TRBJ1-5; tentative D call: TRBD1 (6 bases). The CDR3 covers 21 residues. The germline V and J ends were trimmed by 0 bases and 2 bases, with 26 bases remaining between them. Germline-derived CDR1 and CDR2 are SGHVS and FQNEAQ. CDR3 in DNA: TGTGCCAGCAGCTTAGCGGAGACGGGCGGACAGTTCGAGGGGGGCAATCAGCCCCAGCATTTT. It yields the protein CASSLAETGGQFEGGNQPQHF.

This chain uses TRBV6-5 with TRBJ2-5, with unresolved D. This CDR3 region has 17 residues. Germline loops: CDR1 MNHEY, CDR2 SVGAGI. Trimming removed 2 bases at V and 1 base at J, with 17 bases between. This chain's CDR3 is CASSYQPRPLLQETQYF. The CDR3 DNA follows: TGTGCCAGCAGTTACCAACCGAGACCGCTCCTCCAAGAGACCCAGTACTTC.

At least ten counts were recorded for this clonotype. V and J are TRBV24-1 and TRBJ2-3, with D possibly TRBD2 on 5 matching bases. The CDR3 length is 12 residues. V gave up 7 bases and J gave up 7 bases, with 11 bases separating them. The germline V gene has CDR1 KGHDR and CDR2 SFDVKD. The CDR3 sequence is CATRERRNTQYF. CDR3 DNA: TGTGCCACCAGGGAGCGGAGAAATACGCAGTATTTT.

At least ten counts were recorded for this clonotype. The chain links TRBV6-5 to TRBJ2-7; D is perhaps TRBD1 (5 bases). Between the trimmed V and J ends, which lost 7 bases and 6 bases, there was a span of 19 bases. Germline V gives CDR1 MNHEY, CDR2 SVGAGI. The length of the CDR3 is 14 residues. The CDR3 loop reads CASTSGRASGEQYF. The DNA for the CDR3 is TGTGCCAGCACCTCCGGCAGGGCGAGTGGCGAGCAGTACTTC.

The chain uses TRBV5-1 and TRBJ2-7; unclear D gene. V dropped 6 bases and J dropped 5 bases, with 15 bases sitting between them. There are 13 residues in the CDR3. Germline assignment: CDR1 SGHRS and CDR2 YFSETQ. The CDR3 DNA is TGCGCCAGCATGGGTACAAGAAGTAACGAGCAGTACTTC. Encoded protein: CASMGTRSNEQYF.

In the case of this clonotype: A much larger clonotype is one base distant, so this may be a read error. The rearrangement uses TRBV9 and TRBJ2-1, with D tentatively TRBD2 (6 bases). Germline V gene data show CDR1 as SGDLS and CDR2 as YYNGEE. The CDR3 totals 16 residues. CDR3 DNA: TGTGTCAGCAGCGGGTCAGGAACCCTCTCCTACAATGAGCAGTTCTTC. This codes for CVSSGSGTLSYNEQFF.

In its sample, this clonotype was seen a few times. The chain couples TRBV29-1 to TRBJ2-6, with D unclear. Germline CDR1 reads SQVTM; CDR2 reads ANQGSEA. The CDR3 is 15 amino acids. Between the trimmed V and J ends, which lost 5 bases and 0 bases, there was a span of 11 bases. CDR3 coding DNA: TGCAGCGTTATCAGCCCGCTCTCTGGGGCCAACGTCCTGACTTTC. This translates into CSVISPLSGANVLTF.

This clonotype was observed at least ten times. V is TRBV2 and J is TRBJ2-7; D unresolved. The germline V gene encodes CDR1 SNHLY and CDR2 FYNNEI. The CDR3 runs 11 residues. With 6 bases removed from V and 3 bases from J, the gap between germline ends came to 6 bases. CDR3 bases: TGTGCCAGCAGATATAGCTACGAGCAGTACTTC. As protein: CASRYSYEQYF. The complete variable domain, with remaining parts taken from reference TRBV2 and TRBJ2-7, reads EPEVTQTPSHQVTQMGQEVILRCVPISNHLYFYWYRQILGQKVEFLVSFYNNEISEKSEIFDDQFSVERPDGSNFTLKIRSTKLEDSAMYFCASRYSYEQYFGPGTRLTVT.

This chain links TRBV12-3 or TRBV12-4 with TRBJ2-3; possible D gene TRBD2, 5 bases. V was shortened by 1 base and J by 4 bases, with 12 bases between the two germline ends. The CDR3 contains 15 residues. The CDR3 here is CASSLEGLAADTQYF. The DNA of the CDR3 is TGTGCCAGCAGTTTAGAAGGGCTAGCAGCAGATACGCAGTATTTT.

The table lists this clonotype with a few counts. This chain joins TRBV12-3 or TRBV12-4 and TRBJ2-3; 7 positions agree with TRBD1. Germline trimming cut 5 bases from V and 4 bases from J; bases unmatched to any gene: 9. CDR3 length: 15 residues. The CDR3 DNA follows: TGTGCCAGCAGTCTCATTCAGGGGGACGCAGATACGCAGTATTTT. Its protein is CASSLIQGDADTQYF.

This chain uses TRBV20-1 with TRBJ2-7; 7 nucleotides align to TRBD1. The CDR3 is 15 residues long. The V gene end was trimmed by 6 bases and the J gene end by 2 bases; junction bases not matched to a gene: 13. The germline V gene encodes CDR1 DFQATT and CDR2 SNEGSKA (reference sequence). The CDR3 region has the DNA TGCAGTGCCACCCGACCGGGACAGCCACCCTACGAGCAGTACTTC. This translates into CSATRPGQPPYEQYF.

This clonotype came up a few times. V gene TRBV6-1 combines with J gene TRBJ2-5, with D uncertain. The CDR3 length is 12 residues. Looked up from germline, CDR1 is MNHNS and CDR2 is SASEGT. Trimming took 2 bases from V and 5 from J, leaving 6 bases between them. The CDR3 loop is CASSERPETQYF. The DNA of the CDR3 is TGTGCCAGCAGTGAAAGGCCGGAGACCCAGTACTTC.

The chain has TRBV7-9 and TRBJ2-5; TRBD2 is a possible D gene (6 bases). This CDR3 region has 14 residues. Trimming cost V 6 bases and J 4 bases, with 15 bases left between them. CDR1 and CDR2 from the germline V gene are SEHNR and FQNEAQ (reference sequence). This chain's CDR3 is CASSPIGAGETQYF. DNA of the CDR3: TGTGCCAGCAGTCCCATAGGAGCGGGAGAGACCCAGTACTTC.

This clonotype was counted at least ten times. The CDR3: CASSLGFTTGNYGYTF. CDR3 sequence (DNA): TGTGCCAGCAGCTTAGGGTTCACCACAGGAAACTATGGCTACACCTTC. The V and J genes are TRBV11-2 and TRBJ1-2; D might be TRBD1 (5 bases). Deletions cut 1 base from V and 2 bases from J, with 14 bases between. Germline V gives CDR1 SGHAT, CDR2 FQNNGV. The length of the CDR3 is 16 residues.

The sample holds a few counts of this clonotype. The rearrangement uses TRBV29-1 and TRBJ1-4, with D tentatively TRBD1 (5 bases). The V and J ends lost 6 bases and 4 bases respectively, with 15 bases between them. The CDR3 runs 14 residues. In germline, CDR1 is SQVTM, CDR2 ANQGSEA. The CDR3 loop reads CSVGIPDSNEKLFF. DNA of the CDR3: TGCAGCGTCGGCATACCAGACAGTAATGAAAAACTGTTTTTT.